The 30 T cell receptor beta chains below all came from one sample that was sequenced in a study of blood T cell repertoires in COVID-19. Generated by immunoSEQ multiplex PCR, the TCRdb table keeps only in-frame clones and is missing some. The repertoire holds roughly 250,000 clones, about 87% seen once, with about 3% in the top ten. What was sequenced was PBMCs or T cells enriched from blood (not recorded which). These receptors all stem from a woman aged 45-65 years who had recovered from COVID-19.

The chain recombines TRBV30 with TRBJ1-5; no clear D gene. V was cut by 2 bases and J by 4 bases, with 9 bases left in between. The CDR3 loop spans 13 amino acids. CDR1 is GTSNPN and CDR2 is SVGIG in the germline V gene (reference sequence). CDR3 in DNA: TGTGCCTGGAGTAACGGGGTAAATCAGCCCCAGCATTTT. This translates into CAWSNGVNQPQHF.

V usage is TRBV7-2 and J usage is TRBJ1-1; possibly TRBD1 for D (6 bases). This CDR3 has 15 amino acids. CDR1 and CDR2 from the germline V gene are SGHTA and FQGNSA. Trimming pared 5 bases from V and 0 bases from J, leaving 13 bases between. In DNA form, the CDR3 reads TGTGCCAGCAGCACCGGACAGACCATGAACACTGAAGCTTTCTTT. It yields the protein CASSTGQTMNTEAFF.

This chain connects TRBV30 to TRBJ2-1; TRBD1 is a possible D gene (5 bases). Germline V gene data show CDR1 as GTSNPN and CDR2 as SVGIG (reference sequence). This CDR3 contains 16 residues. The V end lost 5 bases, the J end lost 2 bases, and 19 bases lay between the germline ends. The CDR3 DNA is TGTGCCTGGTGCGAGTCTTGGGGCGCGACCTACAATGAGCAGTTCTTC. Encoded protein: CAWCESWGATYNEQFF. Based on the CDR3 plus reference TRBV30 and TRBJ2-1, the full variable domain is SQTIHQWPATLVQPVGSPLSLECTVEGTSNPNLYWYRQAAGRGLQLLFYSVGIGQISSEVPQNLSASRPQDRQFILSSKKLLLSDSGFYLCAWCESWGATYNEQFFGPGTRLTVL.

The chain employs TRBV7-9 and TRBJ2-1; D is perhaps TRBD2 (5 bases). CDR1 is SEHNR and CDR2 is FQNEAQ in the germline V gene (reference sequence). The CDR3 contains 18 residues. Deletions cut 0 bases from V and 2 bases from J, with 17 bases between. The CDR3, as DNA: TGTGCCAGCAGCTTAGCGGAACTAGACAACATCCCCTACAATGAGCAGTTCTTC. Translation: CASSLAELDNIPYNEQFF.

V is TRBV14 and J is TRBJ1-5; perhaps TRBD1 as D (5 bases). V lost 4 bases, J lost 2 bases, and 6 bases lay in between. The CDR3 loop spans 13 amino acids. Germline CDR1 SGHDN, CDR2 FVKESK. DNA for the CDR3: TGTGCCAGCAGCCGGGGGGGCAATCAGCCCCAGCATTTT. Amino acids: CASSRGGNQPQHF.

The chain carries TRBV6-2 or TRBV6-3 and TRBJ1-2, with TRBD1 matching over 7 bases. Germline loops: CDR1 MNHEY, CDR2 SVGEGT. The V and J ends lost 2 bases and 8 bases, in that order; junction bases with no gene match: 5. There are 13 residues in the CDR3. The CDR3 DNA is TGTGCCAGCAGTTACACCGACAGGGACGGCTACACCTTC. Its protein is CASSYTDRDGYTF.

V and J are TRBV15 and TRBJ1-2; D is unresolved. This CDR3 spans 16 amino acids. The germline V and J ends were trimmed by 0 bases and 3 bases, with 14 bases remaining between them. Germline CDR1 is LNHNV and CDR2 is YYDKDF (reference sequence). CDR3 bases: TGTGCCACCAGCAGAGATCGGTTGGGAGAGTACTATGGCTACACCTTC. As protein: CATSRDRLGEYYGYTF.

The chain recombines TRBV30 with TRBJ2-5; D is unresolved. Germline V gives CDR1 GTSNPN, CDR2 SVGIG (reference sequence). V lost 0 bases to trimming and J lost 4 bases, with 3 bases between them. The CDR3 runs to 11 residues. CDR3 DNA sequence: TGTGCCTGGAGTGTCTCAGAGACCCAGTACTTC. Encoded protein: CAWSVSETQYF.

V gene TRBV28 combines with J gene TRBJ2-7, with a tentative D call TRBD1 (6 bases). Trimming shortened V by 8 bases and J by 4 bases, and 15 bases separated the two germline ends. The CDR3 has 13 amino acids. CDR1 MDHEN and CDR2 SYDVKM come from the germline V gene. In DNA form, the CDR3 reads TGTGCCAGCCGAGTCCAGGGGCCTTACGAGCAGTACTTC. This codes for CASRVQGPYEQYF. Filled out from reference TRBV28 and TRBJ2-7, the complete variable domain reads DVKVTQSSRYLVKRTGEKVFLECVQDMDHENMFWYRQDPGLGLRLIYFSYDVKMKEKGDIPEGYSVSREKKERFSLILESASTNQTSMYLCASRVQGPYEQYFGPGTRLTVT.

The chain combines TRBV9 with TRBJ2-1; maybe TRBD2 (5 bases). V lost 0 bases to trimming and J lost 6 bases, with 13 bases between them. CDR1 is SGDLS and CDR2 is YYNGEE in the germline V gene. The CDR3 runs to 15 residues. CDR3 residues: CASSVGSTTSNEQFF. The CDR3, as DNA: TGTGCCAGCAGCGTAGGTTCCACAACTAGCAATGAGCAGTTCTTC.

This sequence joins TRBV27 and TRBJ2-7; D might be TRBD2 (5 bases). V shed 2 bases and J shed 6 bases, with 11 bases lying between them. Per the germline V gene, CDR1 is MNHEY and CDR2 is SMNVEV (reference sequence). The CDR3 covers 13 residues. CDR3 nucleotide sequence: TGTGCCAGCAGTTTAGAGGGTCCCGCCGAGCAGTACTTC. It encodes CASSLEGPAEQYF.

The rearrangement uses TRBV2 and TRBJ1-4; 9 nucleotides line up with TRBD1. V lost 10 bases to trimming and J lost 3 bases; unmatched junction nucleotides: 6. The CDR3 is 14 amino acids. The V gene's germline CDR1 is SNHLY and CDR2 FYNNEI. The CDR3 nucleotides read TGTGCCACCCAGAGGGACAGGGCTAATGAAAAACTGTTTTTT. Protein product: CATQRDRANEKLFF.

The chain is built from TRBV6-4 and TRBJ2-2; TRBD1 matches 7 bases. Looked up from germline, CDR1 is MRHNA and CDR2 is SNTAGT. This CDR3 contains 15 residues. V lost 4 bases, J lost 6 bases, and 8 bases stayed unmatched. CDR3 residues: CASSGDSSVPGELFF. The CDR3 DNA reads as TGTGCCAGCAGTGGGGACAGCAGTGTACCCGGGGAGCTGTTTTTT.

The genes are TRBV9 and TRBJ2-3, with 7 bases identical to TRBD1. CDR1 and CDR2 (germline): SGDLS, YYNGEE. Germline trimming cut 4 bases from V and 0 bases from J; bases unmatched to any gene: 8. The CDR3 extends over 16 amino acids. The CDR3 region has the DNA TGTGCCAGCAGCCCACGGACAGGAAAAAGCACAGATACGCAGTATTTT. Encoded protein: CASSPRTGKSTDTQYF.

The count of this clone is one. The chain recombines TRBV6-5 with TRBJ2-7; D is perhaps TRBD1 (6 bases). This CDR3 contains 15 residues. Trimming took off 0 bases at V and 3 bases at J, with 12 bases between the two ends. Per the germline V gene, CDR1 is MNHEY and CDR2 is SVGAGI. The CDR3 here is CASSYSGAPDYEQYF. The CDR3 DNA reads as TGTGCCAGCAGTTACTCGGGGGCGCCGGACTACGAGCAGTACTTC.

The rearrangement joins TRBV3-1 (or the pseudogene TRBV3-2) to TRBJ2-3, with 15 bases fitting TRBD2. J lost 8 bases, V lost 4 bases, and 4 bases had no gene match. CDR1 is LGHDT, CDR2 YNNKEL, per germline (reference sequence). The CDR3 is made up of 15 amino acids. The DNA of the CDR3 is TGTGCCAGCAGCCGGACTAGCGGGAGGGACGGTACGCAGTATTTT. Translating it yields CASSRTSGRDGTQYF.

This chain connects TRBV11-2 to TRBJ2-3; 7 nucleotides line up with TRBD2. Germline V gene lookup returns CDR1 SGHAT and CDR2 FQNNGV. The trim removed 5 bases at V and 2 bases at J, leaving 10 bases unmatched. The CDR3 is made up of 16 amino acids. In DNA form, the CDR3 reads TGTGCCAGCAGCAGATTTAAGCGGGAAGTCACAGATACGCAGTATTTT. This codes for CASSRFKREVTDTQYF.

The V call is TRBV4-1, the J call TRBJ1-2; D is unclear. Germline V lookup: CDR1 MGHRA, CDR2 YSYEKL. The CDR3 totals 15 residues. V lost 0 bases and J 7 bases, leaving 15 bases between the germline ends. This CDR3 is CASSQDLAGRVGYTF. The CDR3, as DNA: TGCGCCAGCAGCCAAGATCTAGCAGGACGAGTTGGCTACACCTTC.

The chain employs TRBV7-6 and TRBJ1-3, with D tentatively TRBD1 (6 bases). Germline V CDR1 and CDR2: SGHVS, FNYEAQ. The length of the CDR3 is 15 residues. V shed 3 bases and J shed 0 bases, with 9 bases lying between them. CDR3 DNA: TGTGCCAGCAGCTTGGAACAGGGCTCTGGAAACACCATATATTTT. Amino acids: CASSLEQGSGNTIYF. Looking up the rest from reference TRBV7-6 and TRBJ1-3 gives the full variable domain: GAGVSQSPRYKVTKRGQDVALRCDPISGHVSLYWYRQALGQGPEFLTYFNYEAQQDKSGLPNDRFSAERPEGSISTLTIQRTEQRDSAMYRCASSLEQGSGNTIYFGEGSWLTVV.

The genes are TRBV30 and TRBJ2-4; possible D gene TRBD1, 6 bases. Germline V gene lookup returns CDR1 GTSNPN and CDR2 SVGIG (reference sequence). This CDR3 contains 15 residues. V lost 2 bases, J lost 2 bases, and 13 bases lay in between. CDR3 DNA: TGTGCCTGGAGTACAGGGACAAATACCAAAAACATTCAGTACTTC. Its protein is CAWSTGTNTKNIQYF.

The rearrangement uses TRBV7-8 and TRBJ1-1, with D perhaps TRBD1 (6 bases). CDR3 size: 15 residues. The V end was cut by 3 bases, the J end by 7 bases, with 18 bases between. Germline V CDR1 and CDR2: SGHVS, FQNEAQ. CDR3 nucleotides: TGTGCCAGCAGCTTTTTCAGGGGTTCCCAAGTTGAAGCTTTCTTT. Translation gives CASSFFRGSQVEAFF.

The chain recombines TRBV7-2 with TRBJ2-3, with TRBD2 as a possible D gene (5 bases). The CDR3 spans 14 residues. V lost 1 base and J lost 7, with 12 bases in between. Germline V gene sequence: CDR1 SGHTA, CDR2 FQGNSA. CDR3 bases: TGTGCCAGCAGCTTAGATCAGCGGTCATATACGCAGTATTTT. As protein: CASSLDQRSYTQYF.

CDR3 bases: TGTGCCAGCAGTTACTCGCCAGGCGTCTATGGCTACACCTTC. It is translated as CASSYSPGVYGYTF. The chain combines TRBV6-2 or TRBV6-3 with TRBJ1-2; no definite D call. This CDR3 contains 14 residues. The germline gives CDR1 MNHEY, CDR2 SVGEGT. V shed 0 bases and J shed 4 bases, with 9 bases lying between them.

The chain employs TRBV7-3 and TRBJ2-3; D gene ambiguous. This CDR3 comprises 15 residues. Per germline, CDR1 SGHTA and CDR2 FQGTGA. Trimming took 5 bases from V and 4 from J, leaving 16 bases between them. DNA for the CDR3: TGTGCCAGCAGCATCACTGCGAGTGTTGCAGATACGCAGTATTTT. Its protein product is CASSITASVADTQYF.

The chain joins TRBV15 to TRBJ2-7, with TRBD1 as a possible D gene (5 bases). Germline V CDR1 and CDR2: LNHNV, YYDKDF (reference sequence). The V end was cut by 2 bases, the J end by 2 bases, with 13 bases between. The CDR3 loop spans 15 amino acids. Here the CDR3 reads CATSRIGVPTYEQYF. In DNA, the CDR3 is TGTGCCACCAGCAGAATAGGGGTCCCCACCTACGAGCAGTACTTC.

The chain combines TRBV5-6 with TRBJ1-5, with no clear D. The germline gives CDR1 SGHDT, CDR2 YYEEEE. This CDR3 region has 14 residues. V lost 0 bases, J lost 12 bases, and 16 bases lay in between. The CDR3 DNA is TGTGCCAGCAGCTTGGCTTCTGCCCCTGGGCTCCAGCATTTT. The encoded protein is CASSLASAPGLQHF.

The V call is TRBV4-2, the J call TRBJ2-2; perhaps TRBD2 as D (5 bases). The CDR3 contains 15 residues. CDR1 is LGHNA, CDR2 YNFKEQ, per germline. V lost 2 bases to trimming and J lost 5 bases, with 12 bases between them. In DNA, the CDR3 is TGTGCCAGCAGCCAAACTAGAATTGAGACCGGGGAGCTGTTTTTT. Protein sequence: CASSQTRIETGELFF.

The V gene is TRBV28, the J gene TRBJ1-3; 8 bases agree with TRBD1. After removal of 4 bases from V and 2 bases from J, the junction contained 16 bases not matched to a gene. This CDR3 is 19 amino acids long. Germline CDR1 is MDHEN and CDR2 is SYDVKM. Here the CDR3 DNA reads TGTGCCAGCAGTTCCCCCTGGGACTTATACAGGGGGACTGGAAACACCATATATTTT. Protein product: CASSSPWDLYRGTGNTIYF.

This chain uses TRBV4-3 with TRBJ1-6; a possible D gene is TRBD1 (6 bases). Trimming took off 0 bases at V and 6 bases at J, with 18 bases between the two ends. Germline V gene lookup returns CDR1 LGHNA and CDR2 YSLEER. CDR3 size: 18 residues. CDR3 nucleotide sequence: TGCGCCAGCAGCCAAGAGCCCAGGACAGCCCCAACTAATTCACCCCTCCACTTT. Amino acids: CASSQEPRTAPTNSPLHF.

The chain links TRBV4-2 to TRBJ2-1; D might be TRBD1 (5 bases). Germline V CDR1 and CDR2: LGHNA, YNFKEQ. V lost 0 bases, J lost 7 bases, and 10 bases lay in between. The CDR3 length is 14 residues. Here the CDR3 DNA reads TGTGCCAGCAGCCAAGAGGTCAGGGTAAATGAGCAGTTCTTC. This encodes CASSQEVRVNEQFF.